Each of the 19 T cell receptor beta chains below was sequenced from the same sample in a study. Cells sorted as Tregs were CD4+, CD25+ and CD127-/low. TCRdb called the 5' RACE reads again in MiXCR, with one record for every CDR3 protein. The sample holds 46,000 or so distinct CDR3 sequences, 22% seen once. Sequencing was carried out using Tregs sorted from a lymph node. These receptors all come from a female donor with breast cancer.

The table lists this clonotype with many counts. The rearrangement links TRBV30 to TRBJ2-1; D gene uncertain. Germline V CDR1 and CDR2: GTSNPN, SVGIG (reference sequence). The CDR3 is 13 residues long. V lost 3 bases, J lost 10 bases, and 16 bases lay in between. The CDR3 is CAWRAVRYLEQFF. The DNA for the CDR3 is TGTGCCTGGAGGGCCGTACGCTACCTCGAGCAGTTCTTC.

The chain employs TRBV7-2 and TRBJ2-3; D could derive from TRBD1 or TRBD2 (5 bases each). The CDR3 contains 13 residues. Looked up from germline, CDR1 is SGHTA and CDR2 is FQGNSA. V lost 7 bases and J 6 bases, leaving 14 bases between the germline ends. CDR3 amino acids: CASTLNWGDTQYF. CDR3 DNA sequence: TGTGCCAGCACCCTAAATTGGGGGGATACGCAGTATTTT.

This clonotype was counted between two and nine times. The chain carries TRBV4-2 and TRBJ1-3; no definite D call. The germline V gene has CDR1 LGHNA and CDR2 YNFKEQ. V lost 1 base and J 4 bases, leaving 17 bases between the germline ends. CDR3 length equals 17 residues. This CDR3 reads CASSQGADDGYGNTIYF. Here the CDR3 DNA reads TGTGCCAGCAGCCAAGGAGCAGACGATGGATACGGAAACACCATATATTTT.

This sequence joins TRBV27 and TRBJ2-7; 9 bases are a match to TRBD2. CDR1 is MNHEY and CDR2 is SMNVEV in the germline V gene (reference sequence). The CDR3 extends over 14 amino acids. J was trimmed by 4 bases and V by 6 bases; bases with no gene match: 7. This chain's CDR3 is CASSNGLAKYEQYF. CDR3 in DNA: TGTGCCAGCAGCAACGGACTAGCGAAATACGAGCAGTACTTC.

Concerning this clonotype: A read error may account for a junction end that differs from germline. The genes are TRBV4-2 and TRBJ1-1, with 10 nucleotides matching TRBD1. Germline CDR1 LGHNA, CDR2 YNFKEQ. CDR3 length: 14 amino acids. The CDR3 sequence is CVSSQAGQGPEAFF. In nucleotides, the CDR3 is TGTGTCAGCAGCCAAGCGGGACAGGGGCCCGAAGCTTTCTTT.

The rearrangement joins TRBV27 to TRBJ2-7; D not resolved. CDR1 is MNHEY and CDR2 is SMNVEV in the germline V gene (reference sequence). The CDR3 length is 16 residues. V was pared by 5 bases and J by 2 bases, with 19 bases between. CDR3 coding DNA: TGTGCCAGCAGTCCACCTTTATCACGGACCCCCTACGAGCAGTACTTC. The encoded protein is CASSPPLSRTPYEQYF.

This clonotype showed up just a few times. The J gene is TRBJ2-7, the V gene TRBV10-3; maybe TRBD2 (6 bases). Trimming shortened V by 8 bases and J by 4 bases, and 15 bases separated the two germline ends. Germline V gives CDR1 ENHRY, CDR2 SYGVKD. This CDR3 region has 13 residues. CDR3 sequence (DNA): TGTGCCATCGGAGAGGACTACAATTACGAGCAGTACTTC. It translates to CAIGEDYNYEQYF.

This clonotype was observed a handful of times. DNA for the CDR3: TGTGCCAGCAGCCAAGAATTCACAGATACGCAGTATTTT. Translating it yields CASSQEFTDTQYF. The chain combines TRBV3-1 with TRBJ2-3; D is uncertain. Germline lookup yields CDR1 LGHDT and CDR2 YNNKEL (reference sequence). V was cut by 0 bases and J by 2 bases, with 3 bases left in between. The CDR3 consists of 13 residues.

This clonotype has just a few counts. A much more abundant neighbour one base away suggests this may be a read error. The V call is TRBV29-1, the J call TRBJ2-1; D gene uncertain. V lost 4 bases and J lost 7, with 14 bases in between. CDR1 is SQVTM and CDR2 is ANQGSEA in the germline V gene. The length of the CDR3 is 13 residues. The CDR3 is CSVGDTVGNEQFF. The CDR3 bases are TGCAGCGTTGGAGATACAGTGGGGAATGAGCAGTTCTTC.

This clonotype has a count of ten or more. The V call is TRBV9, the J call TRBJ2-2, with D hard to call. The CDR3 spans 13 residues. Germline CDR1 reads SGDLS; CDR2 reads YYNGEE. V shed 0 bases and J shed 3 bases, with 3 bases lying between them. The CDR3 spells CASSVGDTGELFF. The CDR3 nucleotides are TGTGCCAGCAGCGTAGGAGACACCGGGGAGCTGTTTTTT.

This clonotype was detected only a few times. CDR3 DNA sequence: TGCAGTGCTAGAGAGGTCCCCAGGGGGCTGGGCACAGATACGCAGTATTTT. Protein product: CSAREVPRGLGTDTQYF. The V and J genes are TRBV20-1 and TRBJ2-3; 8 nucleotides match TRBD1. This CDR3 region has 17 residues. Germline-derived CDR1 and CDR2 are DFQATT and SNEGSKA (reference sequence). J lost 1 base, V lost 0 bases, and 9 bases had no gene match.

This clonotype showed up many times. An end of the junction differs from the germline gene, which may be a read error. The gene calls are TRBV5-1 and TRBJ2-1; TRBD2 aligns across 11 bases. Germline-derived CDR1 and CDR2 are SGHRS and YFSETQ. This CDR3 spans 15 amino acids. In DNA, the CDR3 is TGTGCCAGCAGCGGCGGGACTAGCGGATACAATGAGCAGTTCTTC. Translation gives CASSGGTSGYNEQFF.

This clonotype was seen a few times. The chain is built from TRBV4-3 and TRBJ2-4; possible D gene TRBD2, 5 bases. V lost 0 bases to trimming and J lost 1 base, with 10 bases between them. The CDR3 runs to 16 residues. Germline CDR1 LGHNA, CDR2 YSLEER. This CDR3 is CASSQDRGQAKNIQYF. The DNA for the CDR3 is TGCGCCAGCAGCCAAGATCGGGGTCAGGCCAAAAACATTCAGTACTTC.

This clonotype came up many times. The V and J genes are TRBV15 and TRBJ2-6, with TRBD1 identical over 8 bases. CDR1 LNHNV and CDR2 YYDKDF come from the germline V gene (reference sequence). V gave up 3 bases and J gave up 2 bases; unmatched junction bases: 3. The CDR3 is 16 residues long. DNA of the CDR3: TGTGCCACCAGCAGGGACAGGGCTACTGGGGCCAACGTCCTGACTTTC. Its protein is CATSRDRATGANVLTF.

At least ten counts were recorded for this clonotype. Here the CDR3 reads CASSPPGNTEAFF. CDR3 bases: TGTGCCAGCAGCCCCCCGGGGAACACTGAAGCTTTCTTT. The chain couples TRBV7-6 to TRBJ1-1; D is undetermined. CDR1 SGHVS and CDR2 FNYEAQ come from the germline V gene. V dropped 5 bases and J dropped 1 base, with 8 bases sitting between them. The CDR3 covers 13 residues.

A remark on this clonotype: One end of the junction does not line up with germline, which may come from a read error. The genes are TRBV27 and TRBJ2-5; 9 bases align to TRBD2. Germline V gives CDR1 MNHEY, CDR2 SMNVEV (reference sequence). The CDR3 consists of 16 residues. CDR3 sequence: CASSTWTSAYQGTQYF. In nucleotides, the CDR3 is TGTGCCAGCAGTACGTGGACTAGCGCCTACCAAGGGACCCAGTACTTC.

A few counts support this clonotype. CDR3 DNA: TGTGCCAGCAGTTTATGGGGGCCGAGAGAGACCCAGTACTTC. This encodes CASSLWGPRETQYF. The J gene is TRBJ2-5, the V gene TRBV28; tentatively, D is TRBD1 (5 bases). The ends were cut back, 0 bases at V and 4 bases at J, with 9 bases in the middle. CDR3 size: 14 residues. Per the germline V gene, CDR1 is MDHEN and CDR2 is SYDVKM.

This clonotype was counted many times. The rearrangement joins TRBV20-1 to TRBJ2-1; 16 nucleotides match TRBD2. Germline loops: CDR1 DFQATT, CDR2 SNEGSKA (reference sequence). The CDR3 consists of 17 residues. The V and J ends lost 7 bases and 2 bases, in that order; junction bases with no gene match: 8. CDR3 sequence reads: CSVPGLAGGRTYNEQFF. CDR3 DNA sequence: TGCAGTGTCCCGGGACTAGCGGGGGGGCGGACCTACAATGAGCAGTTCTTC.

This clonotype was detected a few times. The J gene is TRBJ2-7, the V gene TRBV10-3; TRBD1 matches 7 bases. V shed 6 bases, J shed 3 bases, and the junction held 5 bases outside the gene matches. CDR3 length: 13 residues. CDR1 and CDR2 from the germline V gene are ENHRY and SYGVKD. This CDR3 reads CAISDGQDYEQYF. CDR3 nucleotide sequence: TGTGCCATCAGCGATGGACAGGACTACGAGCAGTACTTC.